The sample holds one count of the clone carrying this TCR beta chain. Its matching antigen is unknown. The data originate from a study of cytomegalovirus exposure and HLA in healthy donors. Overall study findings and caveats: Later genetic work tied a missense DCLRE1C variant to beta-chain V and J trimming.

A multiplex PCR was run with 60 Vbeta primers and 13 Jbeta primers. Using immunoSEQ multiplex PCR, the repertoire was profiled, and TCRdb retains in-frame clones only, with some absent. The sample shows 150,000 or so clones, 70% to 80% of them seen only once. The CDR3 has 16 residues. Trimming left V 6 bases short and J 3 bases short, with 18 bases between. Germline assignment: CDR1 LNHDA and CDR2 SQIVND (reference sequence). This sequence was found in a man aged 50-59 years in good health and CMV-seropositive. The chain combines TRBV19 with TRBJ1-5; D is perhaps TRBD1 (6 bases). Sequenced material: PBMCs. CDR3 bases: TGTGCCAGTAGGGGCAGAACCAGGGGCTTCAATCAGCCCCAGCATTTT. This encodes CASRGRTRGFNQPQHF.